The clone carrying this T cell receptor beta chain appeared many times. The data originate from a study of human T cells and chemical hapten exposure. Looking at the study overall: Affected patients, primarily female, had alopecia areata, totalis or universalis.

V was cut by 3 bases and J by 7 bases, with 10 bases left in between. The CDR3 consists of 13 residues. Germline CDR1 ENHRY, CDR2 SYGVKD. Documented time point: patch test 1, 2 weeks after DPC sensitization. The treatment here: therapeutic diphenylcyclopropenone sensitization with weekly scalp DPC. In every case, blood was obtained before the patch test was applied. In the library, unique molecular identifiers were attached to individual cDNA molecules. TCRdb re-called the RACE reads with MiXCR, one entry per CDR3 protein. Altogether approximately 400,000 distinct CDR3 sequences are present, about 4.4% being singletons, with the ten largest covering roughly 2.4%.

The gene calls are TRBV10-3 and TRBJ2-1; possibly TRBD1 for D (6 bases). Sequencing used whole blood, obtained in connection with sensitization to the hapten diphenylcyclopropenone (DPC). The receptor's source is a woman aged 45-60 years with alopecia areata. Some clones in this sample may be carry-over from other donors' samples. The chain's CDR3 is CAISETDRNEQFF. DNA of the CDR3: TGTGCCATCAGTGAAACCGACAGGAATGAGCAGTTCTTC.